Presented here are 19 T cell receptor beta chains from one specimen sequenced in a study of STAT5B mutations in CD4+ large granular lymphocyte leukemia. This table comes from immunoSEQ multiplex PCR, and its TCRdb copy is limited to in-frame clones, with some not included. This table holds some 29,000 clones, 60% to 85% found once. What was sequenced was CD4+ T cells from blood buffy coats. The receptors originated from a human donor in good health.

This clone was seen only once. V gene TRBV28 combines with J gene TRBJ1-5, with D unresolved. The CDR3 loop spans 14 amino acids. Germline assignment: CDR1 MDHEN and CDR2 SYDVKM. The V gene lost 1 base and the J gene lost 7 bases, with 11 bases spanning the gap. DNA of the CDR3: TGTGCCAGCAGTTTATTGCAGCCTGGCCAGCCCCAGCATTTT. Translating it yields CASSLLQPGQPQHF.

CDR3 region: CASKGLAGGSNTGELFF. CDR3 nucleotides: TGTGCCAGCAAGGGACTAGCGGGGGGGTCGAACACCGGGGAGCTGTTTTTT. V usage is TRBV2 and J usage is TRBJ2-2; TRBD2 matches at 16 bases. The CDR3 sequence is 17 residues long. With V trimmed by 7 bases and J by 0 bases, 2 bases remained unmatched. Germline V gene data show CDR1 as SNHLY and CDR2 as FYNNEI.

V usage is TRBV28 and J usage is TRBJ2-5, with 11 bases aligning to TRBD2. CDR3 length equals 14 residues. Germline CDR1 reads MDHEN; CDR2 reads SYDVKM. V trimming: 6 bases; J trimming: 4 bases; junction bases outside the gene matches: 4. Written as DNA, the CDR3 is TGTGCCAGCAGACCGACTAGCGGGGTAGAGACCCAGTACTTC. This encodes CASRPTSGVETQYF.

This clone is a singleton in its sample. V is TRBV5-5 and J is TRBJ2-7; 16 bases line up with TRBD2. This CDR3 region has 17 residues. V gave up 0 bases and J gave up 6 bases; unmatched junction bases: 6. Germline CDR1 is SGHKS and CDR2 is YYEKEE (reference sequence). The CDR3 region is CASSLVPGLAGGPEQYF. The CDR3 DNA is TGTGCCAGCAGCTTGGTTCCGGGACTAGCGGGAGGGCCCGAGCAGTACTTC.

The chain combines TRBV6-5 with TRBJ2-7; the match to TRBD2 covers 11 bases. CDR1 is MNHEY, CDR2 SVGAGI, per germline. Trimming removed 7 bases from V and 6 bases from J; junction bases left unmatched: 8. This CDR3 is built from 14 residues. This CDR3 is CASKKLAGVAEQYF. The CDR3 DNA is TGTGCCAGCAAAAAACTAGCGGGAGTAGCCGAGCAGTACTTC.

In DNA form, the CDR3 reads TGTGCCAGCAGAGGGGCTTTTTATAGCAATCAGCCCCAGCATTTT. Translating gives CASRGAFYSNQPQHF. This sequence joins TRBV19 and TRBJ1-5; weak D call: TRBD1 (5 bases). CDR3 length equals 15 residues. Germline assignment: CDR1 LNHDA and CDR2 SQIVND (reference sequence). The V end lost 9 bases, the J end lost 0 bases, and 15 bases lay between the germline ends.

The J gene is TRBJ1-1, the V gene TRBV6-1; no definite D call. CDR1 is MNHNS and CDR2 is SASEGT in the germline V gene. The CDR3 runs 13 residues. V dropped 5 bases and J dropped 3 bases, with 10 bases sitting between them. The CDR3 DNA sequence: TGTGCCAGCAGTCCAAATGGCTACACTGAAGCTTTCTTT. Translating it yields CASSPNGYTEAFF.

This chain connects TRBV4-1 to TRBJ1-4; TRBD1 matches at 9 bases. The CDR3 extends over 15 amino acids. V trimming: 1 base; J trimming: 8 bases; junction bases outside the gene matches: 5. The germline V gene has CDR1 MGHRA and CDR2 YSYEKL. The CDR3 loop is CASSQAGQGREKLFF. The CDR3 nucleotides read TGCGCCAGCAGCCAAGCGGGACAGGGTAGAGAAAAACTGTTTTTT.

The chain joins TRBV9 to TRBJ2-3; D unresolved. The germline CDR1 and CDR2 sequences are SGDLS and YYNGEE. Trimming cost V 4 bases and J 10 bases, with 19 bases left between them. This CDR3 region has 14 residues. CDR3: CASSRSTSSEAQYF. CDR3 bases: TGTGCCAGCAGCCGCTCTACTTCGAGCGAGGCGCAGTATTTT.

This CDR3 is CAISETGGEEKLFF. The CDR3 nucleotides read TGTGCCATCAGTGAGACAGGGGGTGAAGAAAAACTGTTTTTT. The rearrangement links TRBV10-3 to TRBJ1-4; 8 nucleotides match TRBD1. From germline, CDR1 is ENHRY and CDR2 SYGVKD. V lost 2 bases, J lost 8 bases, and 4 bases stayed unmatched. This CDR3 spans 14 amino acids.

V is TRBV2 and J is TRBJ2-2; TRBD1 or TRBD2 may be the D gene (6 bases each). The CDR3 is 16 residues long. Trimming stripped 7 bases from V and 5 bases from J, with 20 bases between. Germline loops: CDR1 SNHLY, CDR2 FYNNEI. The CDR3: CASTLGGRPGTGELFF. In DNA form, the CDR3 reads TGTGCCAGCACGTTAGGGGGGCGTCCGGGGACCGGGGAGCTGTTTTTT.

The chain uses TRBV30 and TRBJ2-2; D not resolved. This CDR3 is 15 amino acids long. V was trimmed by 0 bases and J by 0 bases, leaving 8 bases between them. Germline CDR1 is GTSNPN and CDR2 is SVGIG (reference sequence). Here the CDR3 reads CAWSVSLANTGELFF. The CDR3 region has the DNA TGTGCCTGGAGTGTAAGTCTTGCGAACACCGGGGAGCTGTTTTTT.

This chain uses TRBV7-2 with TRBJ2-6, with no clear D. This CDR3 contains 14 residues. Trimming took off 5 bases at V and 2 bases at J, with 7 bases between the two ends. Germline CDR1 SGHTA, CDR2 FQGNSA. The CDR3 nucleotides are TGTGCCAGCAGCCCCTCGACTGGGGCCAACGTCCTGACTTTC. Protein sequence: CASSPSTGANVLTF.

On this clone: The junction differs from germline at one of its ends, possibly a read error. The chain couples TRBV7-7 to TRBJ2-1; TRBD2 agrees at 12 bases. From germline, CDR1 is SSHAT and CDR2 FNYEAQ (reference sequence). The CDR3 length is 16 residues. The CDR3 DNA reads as TGTGCTAGCAGCTTACTAGCGGGGGGACAAAACAATGAGCAGTTCTTC. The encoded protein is CASSLLAGGQNNEQFF.

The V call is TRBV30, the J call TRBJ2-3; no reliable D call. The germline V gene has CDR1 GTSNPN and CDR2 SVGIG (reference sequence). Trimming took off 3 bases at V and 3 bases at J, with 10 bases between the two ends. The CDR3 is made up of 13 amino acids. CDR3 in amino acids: CAWSKNPTDTQYF. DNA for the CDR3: TGTGCCTGGAGCAAGAACCCTACAGATACGCAGTATTTT.

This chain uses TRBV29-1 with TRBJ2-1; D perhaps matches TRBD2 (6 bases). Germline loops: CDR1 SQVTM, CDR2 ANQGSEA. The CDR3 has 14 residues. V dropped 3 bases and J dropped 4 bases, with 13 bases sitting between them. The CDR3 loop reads CSVEGSSVYNEQFF. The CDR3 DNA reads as TGCAGCGTTGAGGGGTCTAGCGTATACAATGAGCAGTTCTTC.

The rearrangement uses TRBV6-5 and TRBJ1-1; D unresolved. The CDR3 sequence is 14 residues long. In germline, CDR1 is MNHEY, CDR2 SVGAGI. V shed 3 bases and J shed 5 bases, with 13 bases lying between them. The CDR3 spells CASSYEGLDTEAFF. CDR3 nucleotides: TGTGCCAGCAGTTATGAGGGTTTGGATACTGAAGCTTTCTTT.

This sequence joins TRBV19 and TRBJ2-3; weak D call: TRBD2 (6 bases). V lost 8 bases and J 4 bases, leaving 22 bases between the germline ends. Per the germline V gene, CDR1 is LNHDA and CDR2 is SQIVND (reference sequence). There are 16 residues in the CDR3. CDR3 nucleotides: TGTGCCAGTGCCCCCTTAGCGGCTAGCAGCCCAGATACGCAGTATTTT. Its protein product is CASAPLAASSPDTQYF.

CDR3 coding DNA: TGCGCCAGCAGCTTGGCAGGCGACACTTCTAGCACAGATACGCAGTATTTT. As protein: CASSLAGDTSSTDTQYF. This chain links TRBV5-1 with TRBJ2-3; D is uncertain. The CDR3 totals 17 residues. V was pared by 0 bases and J by 0 bases, with 14 bases between. Germline V gives CDR1 SGHRS, CDR2 YFSETQ.